There are many counts of the clone carrying this TCR beta chain. Its target is not known. Both TRBC1 and TRBC2 were covered by a beta constant-region primer of two equimolar oligonucleotides. Ligated cDNA was amplified by four rounds of PCR with nested alpha and beta constant-region primers and SP2. An oligonucleotide with the SP2 primer and a 12-nucleotide UMI was ligated to the cDNA 3' end. TCRdb analysed the UMI-ligation and nested PCR reads with MiXCR anew, one entry per CDR3 protein. The top ten clones hold roughly 0.13% of a sample with tens of thousands of distinct CDR3 sequences, 11% of them seen once. This sample is part of a study of naive and memory T cell subsets. The V gene's germline CDR1 is DFQATT and CDR2 SNEGSKA (reference sequence). The germline V and J ends were trimmed by 5 bases and 1 base, with 15 bases remaining between them. CDR3 length: 14 amino acids. Findings and limits, study-wide: A few larger clonotypes appeared in naive repertoires, especially CD8, possibly memory cells re-expressing CD45RA.

V is TRBV20-1 and J is TRBJ2-7; D possibly corresponds to TRBD1 (6 bases). The TCR originated in a human donor in good health. The sample consisted of naive CD4+ T cells from blood. The CDR3 reads CSAPGPQGSYEQYF. The CDR3 bases are TGCAGTGCTCCAGGGCCCCAGGGGTCCTACGAGCAGTACTTC.